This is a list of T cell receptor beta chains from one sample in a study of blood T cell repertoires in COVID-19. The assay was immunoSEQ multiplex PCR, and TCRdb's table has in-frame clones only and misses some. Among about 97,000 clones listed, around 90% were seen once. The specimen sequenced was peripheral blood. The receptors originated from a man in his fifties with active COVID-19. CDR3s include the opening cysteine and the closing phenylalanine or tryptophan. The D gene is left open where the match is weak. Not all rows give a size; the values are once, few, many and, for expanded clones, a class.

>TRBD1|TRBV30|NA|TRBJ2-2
TGTGCCTGGAGCTTTCTGGACAGGGGGGCCGGGGAGCTGTTTTTT
CAWSFLDRGAGELFF
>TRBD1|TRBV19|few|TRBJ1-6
TGTGCCAGTAGTGATTCGGGCAGGGGGAATTCACCCCTCCACTTT
CASSDSGRGNSPLHF
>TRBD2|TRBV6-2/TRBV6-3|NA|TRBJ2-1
TGTGCCAGCCGTTATGCTGGGACTAGCGGGGGGGCCTCCAATGAGCAGTTCTTC
CASRYAGTSGGASNEQFF
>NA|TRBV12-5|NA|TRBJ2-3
TGTGCTAGTGCCACGGGGAAGTCTAGTCGGGCAGATACGCAGTATTTT
CASATGKSSRADTQYF
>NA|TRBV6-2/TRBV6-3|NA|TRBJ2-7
TGTGCCAGCAGCCCCCAGGGACATGGTGAACAGTACTTC
CASSPQGHGEQYF
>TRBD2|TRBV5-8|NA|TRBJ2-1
TGTGCCACCCACGGGGGGGCCGATTTAGATGAGCAGTTCTTC
CATHGGADLDEQFF
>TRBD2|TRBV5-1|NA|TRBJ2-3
TGCGCCAGCACCGCGACTAGCGGCTACACAGATACGCAGTATTTT
CASTATSGYTDTQYF
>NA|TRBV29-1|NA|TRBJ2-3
TGCAGCGTAAACTGGGGGGGACACACAGATACGCAGTATTTT
CSVNWGGHTDTQYF
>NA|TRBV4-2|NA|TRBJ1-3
TGTGCCAGCAGCCAAGTTGGGGCGGGAAACACCATATATTTT
CASSQVGAGNTIYF
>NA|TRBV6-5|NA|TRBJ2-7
TGTGCCAGCAGTCAGGGGTTGAGGGAAAACTACGAGCAGTACTTC
CASSQGLRENYEQYF
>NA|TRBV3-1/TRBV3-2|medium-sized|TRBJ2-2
TGTGCCAGCACCCGGACAGCCAAGACCGGGGAGCTGTTTTTT
CASTRTAKTGELFF
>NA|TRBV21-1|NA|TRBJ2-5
TGTGCCCGGGGAGAATACCAAGAGACCCAGTACTTC
CARGEYQETQYF
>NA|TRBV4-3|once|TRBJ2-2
TGCGCCAGCAGCCAAGACAGGGGCGTCAGCGGGGAGCTGTTTTTT
CASSQDRGVSGELFF
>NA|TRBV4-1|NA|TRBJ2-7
TGCGCCAGCAGCCAAGAAACAGCGGAGACCTACGAGCAGTACTTC
CASSQETAETYEQYF
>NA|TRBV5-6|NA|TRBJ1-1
TGTGCCAGCAGCTTCTTCCTGAACACTGAAGCTTTCTTT
CASSFFLNTEAFF
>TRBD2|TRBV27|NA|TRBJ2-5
TGTGCCAGCAGTATAGCGGGGGGCAACCAAGAGACCCAGTACTTC
CASSIAGGNQETQYF
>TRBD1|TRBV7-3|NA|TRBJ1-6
TGTGCCAGCAGCTTTCAGGGACAGAATTCACCCCTCCACTTT
CASSFQGQNSPLHF
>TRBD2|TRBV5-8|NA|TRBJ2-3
TGTGCCAGCAGCTTGGCCCCCCCGGGGGGGAATACGCAGTATTTT
CASSLAPPGGNTQYF
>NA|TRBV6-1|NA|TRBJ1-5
TGTGCCAGCAGTCCCCAGGGGACCCAAGGGCCCCAGCATTTT
CASSPQGTQGPQHF
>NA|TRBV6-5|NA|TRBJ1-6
TGTGCCAGCACTCCGGGATCCCCCCGCCATTCACCCCTCCACTTT
CASTPGSPRHSPLHF
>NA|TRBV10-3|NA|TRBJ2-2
TGTGCCATCAGTGAGGGAGCCACCGGGGAGCTGTTTTTT
CAISEGATGELFF
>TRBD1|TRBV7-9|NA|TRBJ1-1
TGTGCCAGCAGCCGGGGTCGGGTCCCGACAGGGGACACTGAAGCTTTCTTT
CASSRGRVPTGDTEAFF
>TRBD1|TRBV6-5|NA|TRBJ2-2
TGTGCCAGCACTAGACAGGGGGCCGGCACCGGGGAGCTGTTTTTT
CASTRQGAGTGELFF
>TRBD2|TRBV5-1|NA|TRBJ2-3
TGCGCCAGCAGCTTACCAAGAGGACTAGCGATAACCACAGATACGCAGTATTTT
CASSLPRGLAITTDTQYF
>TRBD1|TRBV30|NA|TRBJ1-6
TGTGCCTGGATCCCGGGACAGGGCCCTTCACCCCTCCACTTT
CAWIPGQGPSPLHF
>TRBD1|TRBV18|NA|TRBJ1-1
TGTGCCAGCTCACCGGGACAGGGGAACACTGAAGCTTTCTTT
CASSPGQGNTEAFF
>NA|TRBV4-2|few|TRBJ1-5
TGTGCCAGCAGCCGAGGGAATCAGCCCCAGCATTTT
CASSRGNQPQHF
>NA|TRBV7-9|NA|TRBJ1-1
TGTGCCAGCAGCGGGGGCAGGAAGGCTTTCTTT
CASSGGRKAFF
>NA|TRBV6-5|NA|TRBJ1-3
TGTGCCAGCAGCCAGGGGAACACCATATATTTT
CASSQGNTIYF
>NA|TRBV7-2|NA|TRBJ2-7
TGTGCCAGCAGCTTTAGAGGGCGCGAGCAGTACTTC
CASSFRGREQYF
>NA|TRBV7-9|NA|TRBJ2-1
TGTGCCAGCAGCTTATTAGGAGACTACAATGAGCAGTTCTTC
CASSLLGDYNEQFF
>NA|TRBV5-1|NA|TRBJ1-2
TGCGCCAGCAGCATGGGCAGGAACTATGGCTACACCTTC
CASSMGRNYGYTF
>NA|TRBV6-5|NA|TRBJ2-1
TGTGCCAGCAGTTACTCCGAGGCCAATGAGCAGTTCTTC
CASSYSEANEQFF
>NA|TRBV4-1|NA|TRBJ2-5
TGCGCCAGCAGCCCGCCTGGCTCGGGGTGGGAGACCCAGTACTTC
CASSPPGSGWETQYF
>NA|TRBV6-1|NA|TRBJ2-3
TGTGCCAGCAGTGACGGGAAGGCAGATACGCAGTATTTT
CASSDGKADTQYF
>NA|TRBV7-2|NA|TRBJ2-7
TGTGCCAGCACCGGGGGTTCCTACTACGAGCAGTACTTC
CASTGGSYYEQYF
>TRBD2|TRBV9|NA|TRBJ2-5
TGTGCCAGCAGCTCAGAGCGGGGGGGCTATGAGACCCAGTACTTC
CASSSERGGYETQYF
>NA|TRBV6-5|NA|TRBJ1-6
TGTGCCAGCAGTTACGGGGGCACCTATAATTCACCCCTCCACTTT
CASSYGGTYNSPLHF
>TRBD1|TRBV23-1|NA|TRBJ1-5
TGCGCCAGCAGTCTGAGGACAGGGGGCTATTGCAATCAGCCCCAGCATTTT
CASSLRTGGYCNQPQHF
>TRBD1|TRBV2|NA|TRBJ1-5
TGTGCCAGCAGCAGAAGGGGACAGGGTGGTCAGCCCCAGCATTTT
CASSRRGQGGQPQHF
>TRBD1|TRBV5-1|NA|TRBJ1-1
TGCGCCAGCAGCTTTAGGACAGGGCTTTCTGACGCTGAAGCTTTCTTT
CASSFRTGLSDAEAFF
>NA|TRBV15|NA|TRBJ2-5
TGTGCCACCAGCACGCCGGGAGCAGAAGAGACCCAGTACTTC
CATSTPGAEETQYF
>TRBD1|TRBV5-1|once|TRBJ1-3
TGCGCCAGCCGCGCGACAGGGACAACTGGAAACACCATATATTTT
CASRATGTTGNTIYF
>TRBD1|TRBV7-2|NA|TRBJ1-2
TGTGCCAGCAGCCTAGATTACAGGGGCTACTATGGCTACACCTTC
CASSLDYRGYYGYTF
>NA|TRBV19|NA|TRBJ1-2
TGTGCCAGTAGTCGACAGCCGCCTAACTATGGCTACACCTTC
CASSRQPPNYGYTF
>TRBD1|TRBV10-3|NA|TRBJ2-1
TGTGCCGTATCGACAGGGTCGTCAAGCTCCTACAATGAGCAGTTCTTC
CAVSTGSSSSYNEQFF
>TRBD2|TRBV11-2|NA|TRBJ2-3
TGTGCCAGCAGCTCCGTTAGCGGGGGGGCCGCAGATACGCAGTATTTT
CASSSVSGGAADTQYF
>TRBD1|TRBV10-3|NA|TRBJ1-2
TGTGCCATCAGTTTACAGGGGGCGATTAGCGGCTACACCTTC
CAISLQGAISGYTF
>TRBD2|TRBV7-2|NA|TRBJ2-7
TGTGCCAGCAGCTCCCTTGGCCTAGCGGGGGGGGGTGGAGAGCAGTACTTC
CASSSLGLAGGGGEQYF
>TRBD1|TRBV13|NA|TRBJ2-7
TGTGCCAGCAGGCCGGGACAGGGGAATTACGAGCAGTACTTC
CASRPGQGNYEQYF
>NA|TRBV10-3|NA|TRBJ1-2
TGTGCCATCAGGGAGACCAGTGGCAGGGCCAACTATGGCTACACCTTC
CAIRETSGRANYGYTF
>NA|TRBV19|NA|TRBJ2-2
TGTGCCAGTAGTACTGACATAACCGGGGAGCTGTTTTTT
CASSTDITGELFF
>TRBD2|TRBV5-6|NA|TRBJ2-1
TGTGCCAGCAACTCAGCGGGGGGACCCTACAATGAGCAGTTCTTC
CASNSAGGPYNEQFF
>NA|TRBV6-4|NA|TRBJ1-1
TGTGCCAGCAGTTACTCAGGGGAAGGCACTGAAGCTTTCTTT
CASSYSGEGTEAFF
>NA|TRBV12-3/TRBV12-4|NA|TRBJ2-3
TGTGCCAGCAGTCCACTAGGCCCAGATACGCAGTATTTT
CASSPLGPDTQYF
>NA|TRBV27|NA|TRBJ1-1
TGTGCCAGCAGTGCACGACCGGGGGACACTGAAGCTTTCTTT
CASSARPGDTEAFF
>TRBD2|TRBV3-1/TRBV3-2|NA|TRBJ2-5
TGTGCCAGCAGCCAATTTGGGCCGACTAGCGGGGTTGGGGCCCAGTACTTC
CASSQFGPTSGVGAQYF
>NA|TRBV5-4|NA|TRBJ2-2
TGTGCCAGCAGCCGACAAAACACCGGGGAGCTGTTTTTT
CASSRQNTGELFF
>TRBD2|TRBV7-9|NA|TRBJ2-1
TGTGCCAGCATCCCGGGGGGTAGGTACAATGAGCAGTTCTTC
CASIPGGRYNEQFF